This entry features one T cell receptor (beta chain) sequence. The antigen is unknown. This entry belongs to a study of graft-versus-host responses after intestinal transplantation. For the study at large: For approximately 3 years after anti-thymocyte globulin induction, all recipients took tacrolimus and steroids.

The data were produced by immunoSEQ multiplex PCR, yet TCRdb's version contains in-frame clones alone and is incomplete. The sample lists 85,000 to 100,000 clones; around nine tenths were seen once. This CDR3 comprises 15 residues. The ends lost 11 bases at V and 2 bases at J; junction bases unmatched: 15. CDR1 MDHEN and CDR2 SYDVKM come from the germline V gene. The chain is built from TRBV28 and TRBJ2-7; TRBD2 aligns across 7 bases. The TCR comes from a human donor who received an intestinal transplant. The input for sequencing was unstimulated CD4+ T cells sorted from spleen or lymph node cells, taken before intestinal transplant. CDR3 sequence reads: CASWGGSSGAYEQYF. The DNA for the CDR3 is TGTGCCTCCTGGGGCGGGTCTAGCGGAGCCTACGAGCAGTACTTC.